The 17 T cell receptor beta chains given below trace back to one sample, sequenced in a study of STAT5B mutations in CD4+ large granular lymphocyte leukemia. TCRdb's table, derived via immunoSEQ multiplex PCR, lists solely in-frame clones and lacks some. The sample carries about 45,000 clones, roughly 85% recorded once. The sample consisted of CD4+ T cells from blood buffy coats. Receptors originate from a human donor in good health.

The J gene is TRBJ1-1, the V gene TRBV6-5, with a weak D call TRBD1 (6 bases). There are 15 residues in the CDR3. Germline CDR1 and CDR2: MNHEY and SVGAGI. The V end was cut by 0 bases, the J end by 4 bases, with 12 bases between. The CDR3 DNA is TGTGCCAGCAGTTACTCGCGACAGGCGGGCACTGAAGCTTTCTTT. This codes for CASSYSRQAGTEAFF.

The chain carries TRBV27 and TRBJ2-3, with 12 bases aligning to TRBD2. CDR1 is MNHEY, CDR2 SMNVEV, per germline (reference sequence). Trimming cost V 2 bases and J 5 bases; bases outside gene matches: 5. The CDR3 is 16 amino acids. The CDR3 protein is CASSLRLAGERDTQYF. The CDR3 nucleotides are TGTGCCAGCAGTTTACGACTAGCGGGAGAAAGAGATACGCAGTATTTT.

This rearrangement joins TRBV2 to TRBJ1-1; TRBD1 agrees at 9 bases. The CDR3 contains 14 residues. Germline CDR1 SNHLY, CDR2 FYNNEI. V shed 6 bases, J shed 4 bases, and the junction held 6 bases outside the gene matches. CDR3 nucleotides: TGTGCCAGCAGGGGACAGGGCTCCTTCACTGAAGCTTTCTTT. It specifies CASRGQGSFTEAFF.

The rearrangement joins TRBV30 to TRBJ1-1; D remains unclear. Trimming cost V 0 bases and J 0 bases, with 8 bases left between them. The CDR3 length is 14 residues. Germline loops: CDR1 GTSNPN, CDR2 SVGIG (reference sequence). CDR3 sequence reads: CAWSVLQMNTEAFF. CDR3 nucleotides: TGTGCCTGGAGTGTACTACAAATGAACACTGAAGCTTTCTTT.

This chain connects TRBV28 to TRBJ1-2, with a tentative D call TRBD1 (5 bases). Germline V gene lookup returns CDR1 MDHEN and CDR2 SYDVKM. This CDR3 has 12 amino acids. Deletions cut 3 bases from V and 3 bases from J, with 5 bases between. The CDR3 sequence is CASSLTDYGYTF. In nucleotides, the CDR3 is TGTGCCAGCAGTTTGACAGACTATGGCTACACCTTC.

This chain uses TRBV5-4 with TRBJ1-4, with TRBD1 matching over 8 bases. Germline CDR1 reads SGHNT; CDR2 reads YYREEE (reference sequence). V dropped 0 bases and J dropped 7; count of bases not matched to a gene: 5. The CDR3 extends over 15 amino acids. The CDR3 DNA follows: TGTGCCAGCAGCTTGGACACAGGGGGGAGTGAAAAACTGTTTTTT. Protein product: CASSLDTGGSEKLFF.

This chain uses TRBV19 with TRBJ1-5; tentatively, D is TRBD1 (5 bases). CDR1 is LNHDA, CDR2 SQIVND, per germline (reference sequence). The CDR3 extends over 15 amino acids. Trimming removed 2 bases from V and 5 bases from J, with 13 bases in between. The CDR3: CASSINRPPYQPQHF. CDR3 coding DNA: TGTGCCAGTAGTATAAACAGGCCCCCGTATCAGCCCCAGCATTTT.

The CDR3 region has the DNA TGTGCCAGCAGTTCCGCTGGACTAGCGGGCAATGAGCAGTTCTTC. Protein: CASSSAGLAGNEQFF. The chain combines TRBV27 with TRBJ2-1, with TRBD2 matching over 11 bases. V lost 4 bases to trimming and J lost 6 bases; unmatched junction nucleotides: 5. This CDR3 has 15 amino acids. From germline, CDR1 is MNHEY and CDR2 SMNVEV (reference sequence).

The chain joins TRBV5-1 to TRBJ2-7, with D unclear. Germline V CDR1 and CDR2: SGHRS, YFSETQ. Trimming cost V 1 base and J 5 bases, with 10 bases left between them. This CDR3 has 13 amino acids. CDR3 sequence (DNA): TGCGCCAGCAGCTTGCCAGGTTACAACGAGCAGTACTTC. Protein sequence: CASSLPGYNEQYF.

This clone has more than one count but fewer than ten. The chain combines TRBV29-1 with TRBJ2-2; tentative D call: TRBD2 (6 bases). CDR1 and CDR2 (germline): SQVTM, ANQGSEA. The V gene lost 3 bases and the J gene lost 7 bases, with 18 bases spanning the gap. There are 15 residues in the CDR3. The DNA for the CDR3 is TGCAGCGTTGAGGGTAGGCCTAGCGAGTACGGGGAGCTGTTTTTT. Its protein product is CSVEGRPSEYGELFF.

The chain joins TRBV28 to TRBJ1-5; D is unresolved. The germline V gene has CDR1 MDHEN and CDR2 SYDVKM. V was shortened by 2 bases and J by 5 bases, with 10 bases between the two germline ends. CDR3 length equals 14 residues. The CDR3 nucleotides read TGTGCCAGCAGTTTAAACCGGGCCGATCAGCCCCAGCATTTT. It codes for CASSLNRADQPQHF.

The chain employs TRBV7-2 and TRBJ2-3; the match to TRBD2 covers 12 bases. CDR1 is SGHTA and CDR2 is FQGNSA in the germline V gene. With V trimmed by 7 bases and J by 5 bases, 4 bases remained unmatched. The CDR3 is 14 residues long. This CDR3 reads CASIKLAGGDTQYF. CDR3 DNA sequence: TGTGCCAGCATCAAACTAGCGGGGGGAGATACGCAGTATTTT.

The CDR3 bases are TGTGCCAGCAGCCCCGGACAGGGCATTTACCCCTACGAGCAGTACTTC. Protein sequence: CASSPGQGIYPYEQYF. The chain uses TRBV7-6 and TRBJ2-7; 8 nucleotides agree with TRBD1. CDR3 length equals 16 residues. Germline loops: CDR1 SGHVS, CDR2 FNYEAQ. The J segment lost 2 bases and the V segment lost 5 bases, leaving 11 bases of the junction unmatched.

J is TRBJ2-1 and V is TRBV5-1; 11 bases align to TRBD2. Germline CDR1 reads SGHRS; CDR2 reads YFSETQ. The junction had 11 bases not matched to a gene; V was cut back by 0 bases and J by 0 bases. CDR3 length: 20 residues. CDR3 protein: CASSLAPASGRTSSYNEQFF. The CDR3 bases are TGCGCCAGCAGCTTGGCCCCCGCTAGCGGGAGGACCAGCTCCTACAATGAGCAGTTCTTC.

The gene calls are TRBV7-2 and TRBJ2-1; D possibly corresponds to TRBD1 (6 bases). The CDR3 is 15 amino acids. Trimming cost V 3 bases and J 4 bases, with 13 bases left between them. The germline V gene encodes CDR1 SGHTA and CDR2 FQGNSA. The CDR3 nucleotides are TGTGCCAGCAGCTTGGGGTGGGGGCCGTACAATGAGCAGTTCTTC. Protein product: CASSLGWGPYNEQFF.

The rearrangement links TRBV19 to TRBJ2-3, with D possibly TRBD2 on 6 matching bases. The CDR3 runs to 14 residues. V shed 7 bases and J shed 0 bases, with 11 bases lying between them. Germline V lookup: CDR1 LNHDA, CDR2 SQIVND (reference sequence). CDR3 protein: CASTQGLSTDTQYF. The CDR3 nucleotides are TGTGCCAGTACCCAGGGACTTAGCACAGATACGCAGTATTTT.

V is TRBV6-1 and J is TRBJ1-2; tentative D call: TRBD1 (5 bases). The length of the CDR3 is 14 residues. Germline V CDR1 and CDR2: MNHNS, SASEGT. Trimming shortened V by 2 bases and J by 1 base, and 8 bases separated the two germline ends. CDR3 coding DNA: TGTGCCAGCAGTGAATTCGACAGTAACTATGGCTACACCTTC. It specifies CASSEFDSNYGYTF.